This T cell receptor beta chain was sequenced for a study of low-dose radiotherapy and immunotherapy resistance in tumors. The wider study: Cohort 2 received 1 Gy per fraction every two weeks, totaling 13 Gy over 26 weeks.

TRAV- and TRBV-specific primers were used for first-strand cDNA, which covered alpha and beta chains. PCR amplification of the TCRs was performed with Phusion for 20 to 25 PCR cycles, and it relied on a constant-region primer together with a V-primer adapter. TCRdb independently ran MiXCR on the reads; one entry per CDR3 protein. The sample consists of about 14,000 distinct CDR3 sequences, roughly 50% of them appearing once. The CDR3 is made up of 15 amino acids. The ends were cut back, 4 bases at V and 5 bases at J, with 16 bases in the middle. The germline V gene has CDR1 SGHVS and CDR2 FQNEAQ. The rearrangement uses TRBV7-8 and TRBJ2-3; D remains unclear. The sequence was obtained from a human donor with advanced metastatic prostate, ovarian, gallbladder or colorectal cancer (not recorded which). This table probably holds off-target reads from a library built for another chain. DNA for the CDR3: TGTGCCAGCAGCTCGTCGGACCTGGAGAAAGATACGCAGTATTTT. Protein sequence: CASSSSDLEKDTQYF.